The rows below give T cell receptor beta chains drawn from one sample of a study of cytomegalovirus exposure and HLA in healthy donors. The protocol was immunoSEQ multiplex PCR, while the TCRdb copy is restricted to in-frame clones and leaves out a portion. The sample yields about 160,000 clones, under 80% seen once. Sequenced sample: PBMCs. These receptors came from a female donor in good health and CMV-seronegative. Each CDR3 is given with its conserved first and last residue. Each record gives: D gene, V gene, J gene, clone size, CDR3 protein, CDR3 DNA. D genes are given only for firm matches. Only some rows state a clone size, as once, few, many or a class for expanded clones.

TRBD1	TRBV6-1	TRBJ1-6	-	CASSEAGGQSPLHF	TGTGCCAGCAGTGAAGCAGGGGGCCAATCACCCCTCCACTTT
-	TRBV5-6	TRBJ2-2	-	CASSLGTGTGELFF	TGTGCCAGCAGCTTGGGGACGGGGACCGGGGAGCTGTTTTTT
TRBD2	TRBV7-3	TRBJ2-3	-	CASSSGLAADTQYF	TGTGCCAGCAGCAGTGGACTAGCGGCAGATACGCAGTATTTT
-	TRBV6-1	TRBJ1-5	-	CASSEVEQPQHF	TGTGCCAGCAGTGAAGTAGAGCAGCCCCAGCATTTT
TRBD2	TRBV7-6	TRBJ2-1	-	CASSLWVGGANEQFF	TGTGCCAGCAGCTTATGGGTGGGAGGGGCAAATGAGCAGTTCTTC
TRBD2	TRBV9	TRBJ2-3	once	CASSVTGTSGVGGDTQYF	TGTGCCAGCAGCGTAACCGGGACTAGCGGGGTGGGGGGAGATACGCAGTATTTT
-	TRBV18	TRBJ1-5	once	CASSPSQAPQPQHF	TGTGCCAGCTCACCATCGCAGGCCCCTCAGCCCCAGCATTTT
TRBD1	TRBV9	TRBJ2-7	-	CASSVGTGAYEQYF	TGTGCCAGCAGCGTAGGGACAGGAGCCTACGAGCAGTACTTC
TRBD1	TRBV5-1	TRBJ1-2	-	CASSYRDRDTYGYTF	TGCGCCAGCAGCTACCGGGACAGGGATACCTATGGCTACACCTTC
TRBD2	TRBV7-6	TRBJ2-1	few	CASSPWGGESPFQFF	TGTGCCAGCAGCCCTTGGGGGGGAGAGTCCCCTTTCCAGTTCTTC
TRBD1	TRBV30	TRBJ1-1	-	CAWGGQFNTEAFF	TGTGCCTGGGGGGGACAGTTCAACACTGAAGCTTTCTTT
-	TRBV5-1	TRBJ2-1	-	CASSGGGLPYNEQFF	TGCGCCAGCAGCGGGGGGGGCCTCCCCTACAATGAGCAGTTCTTC
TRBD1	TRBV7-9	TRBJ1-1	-	CASSSRTGDTEAFF	TGTGCCAGCAGCTCCCGGACAGGAGACACTGAAGCTTTCTTT
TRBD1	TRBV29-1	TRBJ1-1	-	CSVEGDGTGPEAFF	TGCAGCGTTGAGGGGGACGGGACAGGACCTGAAGCTTTCTTT
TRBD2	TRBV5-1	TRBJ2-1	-	CASSLVSGGKDEQFF	TGCGCCAGCAGCTTGGTTAGCGGGGGGAAGGATGAGCAGTTCTTC
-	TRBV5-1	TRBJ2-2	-	CASSLDPGSGELFF	TGCGCCAGCAGCTTGGATCCAGGATCCGGGGAGCTGTTTTTT
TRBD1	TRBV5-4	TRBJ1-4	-	CASTSGGGQGNEKLFF	TGTGCCAGCACCTCCGGGGGGGGACAGGGAAATGAAAAACTGTTTTTT
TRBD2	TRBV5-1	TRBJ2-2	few	CASMASGGTGELFF	TGCGCCAGCATGGCTAGCGGAGGCACCGGGGAGCTGTTTTTT
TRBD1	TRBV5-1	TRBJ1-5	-	CASSPEGDRGQPQHF	TGCGCCAGCAGCCCGGAGGGGGACAGGGGCCAGCCCCAGCATTTT
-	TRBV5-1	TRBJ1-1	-	CASSLVGASTEAFF	TGCGCCAGCAGCTTGGTGGGGGCTAGCACTGAAGCTTTCTTT
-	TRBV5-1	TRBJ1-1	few	CASSAGVGGTEAFF	TGCGCCAGCAGCGCAGGGGTAGGGGGAACTGAAGCTTTCTTT
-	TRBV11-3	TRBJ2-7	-	CASSLVAGTYEQYF	TGTGCCAGCAGCTTAGTTGCGGGAACCTACGAGCAGTACTTC
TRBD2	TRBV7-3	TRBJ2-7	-	CASSSQAGGPYEQYF	TGTGCCAGCAGCTCCCAGGCGGGGGGCCCCTACGAGCAGTACTTC
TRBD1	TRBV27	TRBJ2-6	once	CATRQGWSGANVLTF	TGTGCCACCAGACAGGGATGGTCTGGGGCCAACGTCCTGACTTTC
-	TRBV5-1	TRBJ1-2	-	CASSPRGNDGYTF	TGCGCCAGCAGCCCTAGGGGAAACGATGGCTACACCTTC
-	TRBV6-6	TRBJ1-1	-	CASSYQTVNTEAFF	TGTGCCAGCAGTTACCAGACAGTGAACACTGAAGCTTTCTTT
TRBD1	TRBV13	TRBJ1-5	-	CASSSRKDRGSNQPQHF	TGTGCCAGCAGCTCCAGAAAGGACAGGGGTAGCAATCAGCCCCAGCATTTT
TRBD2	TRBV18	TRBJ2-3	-	CASSGLAGGTDTQYF	TGTGCCAGCTCAGGACTAGCGGGGGGCACAGATACGCAGTATTTT
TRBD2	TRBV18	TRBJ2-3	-	CASSTGLAGVKDTQYF	TGTGCCAGCTCAACGGGACTAGCGGGAGTGAAAGATACGCAGTATTTT
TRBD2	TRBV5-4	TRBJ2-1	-	CASSTPGLDINEQFF	TGTGCCAGCAGCACCCCGGGACTAGATATTAATGAGCAGTTCTTC
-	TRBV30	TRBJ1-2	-	CAWSLTGTYGYTF	TGTGCCTGGAGCTTGACAGGAACCTATGGCTACACCTTC
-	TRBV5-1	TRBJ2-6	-	CASSAGSGANVLTF	TGCGCCAGCAGCGCCGGCTCTGGGGCCAACGTCCTGACTTTC
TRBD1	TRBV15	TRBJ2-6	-	CATRGQGGHEGDSGANVLTF	TGTGCCACCAGGGGACAGGGCGGGCATGAGGGGGACTCTGGGGCCAACGTCCTGACTTTC
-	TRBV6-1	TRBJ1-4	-	CASSEVPDSNEKLFF	TGTGCCAGCAGTGAAGTCCCAGACTCTAATGAAAAACTGTTTTTT
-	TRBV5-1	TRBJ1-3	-	CASSLGPLSGNTIYF	TGCGCCAGCAGTCTGGGGCCCCTCTCTGGAAACACCATATATTTT
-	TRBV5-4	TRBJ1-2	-	CASSQPTGFNYGYTF	TGTGCCAGCAGCCAACCGACAGGTTTTAACTATGGCTACACCTTC
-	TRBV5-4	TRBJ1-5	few	CASSRGVGQPQHF	TGTGCCAGCAGCCGGGGGGTGGGTCAGCCCCAGCATTTT
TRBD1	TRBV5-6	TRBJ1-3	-	CASISWWDSSGNTIYF	TGTGCCAGCATCTCTTGGTGGGACAGCTCTGGAAACACCATATATTTT
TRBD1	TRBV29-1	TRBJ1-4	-	CSGGQGKEKLFF	TGCAGCGGGGGACAGGGTAAAGAAAAACTGTTTTTT
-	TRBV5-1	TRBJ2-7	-	CASSLGQLYEQYF	TGCGCCAGCAGCTTGGGACAGTTATACGAGCAGTACTTC
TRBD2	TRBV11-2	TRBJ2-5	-	CASSFQSGGPQETQYF	TGTGCCAGCAGCTTTCAAAGCGGGGGGCCCCAAGAGACCCAGTACTTC
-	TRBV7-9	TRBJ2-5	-	CASSQLSGTKNGETQYF	TGTGCCAGCAGCCAACTCTCGGGGACAAAAAATGGGGAGACCCAGTACTTC
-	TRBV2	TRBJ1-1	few	CASSSQGLTEAFF	TGTGCCAGCAGTTCGCAGGGGCTCACTGAAGCTTTCTTT
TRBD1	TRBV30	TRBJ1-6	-	CAWTAMDRESSPLHF	TGTGCCTGGACCGCCATGGACAGGGAAAGCTCACCCCTCCACTTT